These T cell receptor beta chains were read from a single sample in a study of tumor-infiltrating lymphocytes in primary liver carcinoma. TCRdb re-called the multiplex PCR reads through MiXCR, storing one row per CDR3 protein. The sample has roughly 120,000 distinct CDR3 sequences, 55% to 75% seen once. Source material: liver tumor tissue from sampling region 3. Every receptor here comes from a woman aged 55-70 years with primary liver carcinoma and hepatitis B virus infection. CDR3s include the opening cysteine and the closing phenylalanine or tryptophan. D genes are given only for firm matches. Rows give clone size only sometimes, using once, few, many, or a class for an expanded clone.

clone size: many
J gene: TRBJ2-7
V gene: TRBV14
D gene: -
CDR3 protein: CASGHFYEQYF
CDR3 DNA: TGTGCCAGCGGACATTTTTACGAGCAGTACTTC

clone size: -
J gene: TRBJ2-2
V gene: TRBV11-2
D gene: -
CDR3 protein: CASGRGIANTGELFF
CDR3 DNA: TGTGCTAGCGGCCGCGGGATAGCCAACACCGGGGAGCTGTTTTTT

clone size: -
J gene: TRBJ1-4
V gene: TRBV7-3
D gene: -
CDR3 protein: CASSLPEWGNEKLFF
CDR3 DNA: TGTGCCAGCAGCTTGCCAGAGTGGGGGAATGAAAAACTGTTTTTT

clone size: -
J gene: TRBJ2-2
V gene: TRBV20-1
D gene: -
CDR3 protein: CSARGWQSTGELFF
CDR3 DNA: TGCAGTGCTAGAGGTTGGCAGTCCACCGGGGAGCTGTTTTTT

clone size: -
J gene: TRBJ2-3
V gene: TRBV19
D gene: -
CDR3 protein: CASTRGNSVTQYF
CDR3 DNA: TGTGCCAGCACCCGGGGGAACTCGGTTACGCAATATTTT

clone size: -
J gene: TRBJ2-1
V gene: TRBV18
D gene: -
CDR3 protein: CASSPNPPSYNEQFF
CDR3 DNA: TGTGCCAGCTCACCAAATCCACCCTCCTACAATGAGCAGTTCTTC

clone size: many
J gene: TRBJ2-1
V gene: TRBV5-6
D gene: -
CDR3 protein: CASSQRWSYNEQFF
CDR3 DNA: TGTGCCAGCAGCCAACGGTGGTCCTACAATGAGCAGTTCTTC

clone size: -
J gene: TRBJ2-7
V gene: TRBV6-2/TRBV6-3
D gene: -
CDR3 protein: CASGTGQSSSYEQYF
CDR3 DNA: TGTGCTAGCGGTACCGGACAGTCCAGCTCCTACGAGCAGTACTTC

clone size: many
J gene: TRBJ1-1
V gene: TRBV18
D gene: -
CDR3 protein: CASSPYSQGTEAFF
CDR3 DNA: TGTGCCAGCTCACCATATTCCCAAGGGACTGAAGCTTTCTTT

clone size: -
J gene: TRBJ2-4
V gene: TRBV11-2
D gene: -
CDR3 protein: CVSCLDGWGCDIRYF
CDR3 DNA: TGTGTCAGCTGCTTAGATGGTTGGGGGTGCGACATTCGGTACTTC

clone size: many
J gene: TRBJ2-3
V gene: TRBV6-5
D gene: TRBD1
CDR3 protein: CASSYRQGSQYF
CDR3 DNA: TGTGCCAGCAGTTACCGACAGGGGTCGCAGTATTTT

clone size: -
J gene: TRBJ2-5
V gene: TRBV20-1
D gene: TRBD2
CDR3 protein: CSGRDSGSWETQYF
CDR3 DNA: TGCAGTGGTAGAGATAGCGGGAGCTGGGAGACCCAGTACTTC

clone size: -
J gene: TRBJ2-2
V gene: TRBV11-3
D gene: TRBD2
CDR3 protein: CASGAGGPTVELFF
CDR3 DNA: TGTGCCAGCGGTGCGGGGGGACCGACCGTGGAGCTATTTTTT

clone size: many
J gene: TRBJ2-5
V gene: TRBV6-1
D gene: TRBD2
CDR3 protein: CASSEGLAGGLGTQYF
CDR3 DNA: TGTGCCAGCAGTGAAGGACTAGCGGGAGGATTAGGGACCCAGTACTTC

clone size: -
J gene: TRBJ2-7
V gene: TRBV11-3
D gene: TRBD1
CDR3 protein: CASSVGQSYDQYF
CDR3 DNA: TGTGCCAGCAGCGTGGGACAGTCCTACGATCAGTACTTC

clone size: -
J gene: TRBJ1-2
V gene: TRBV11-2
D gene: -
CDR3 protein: CTSDQAGSYGYTF
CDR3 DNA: TGTACCAGTGATCAGGCAGGATCGTATGGCTACACCTTC

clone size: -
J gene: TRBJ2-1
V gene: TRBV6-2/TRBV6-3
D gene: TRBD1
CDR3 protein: CASSQQGSLSNEQFF
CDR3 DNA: TGTGCCAGCAGCCAACAGGGGTCTCTAAGTAATGAGCAGTTCTTC

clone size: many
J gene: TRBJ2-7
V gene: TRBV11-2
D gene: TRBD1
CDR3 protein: CASSAAGGAYEQYF
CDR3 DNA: TGTGCCAGCAGCGCTGCAGGGGGCGCCTACGAGCAGTACTTC

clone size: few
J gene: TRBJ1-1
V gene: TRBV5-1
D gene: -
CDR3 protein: CASSSDRVNTEAFF
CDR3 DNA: TGCGCCAGCAGCTCTGACAGAGTGAACACTGAAGCTTTCTTT

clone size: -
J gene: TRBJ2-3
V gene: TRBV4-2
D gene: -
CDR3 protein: CASNHLWQDFCPTDTQYF
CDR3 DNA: TGTGCCAGCAACCACCTCTGGCAGGACTTCTGCCCTACAGATACGCAGTATTTT

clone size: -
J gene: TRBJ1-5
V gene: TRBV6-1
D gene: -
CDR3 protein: CASRLIGGSNQPQHF
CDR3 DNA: TGTGCCAGCAGGCTGATAGGGGGTAGCAATCAGCCACAGCATTTT

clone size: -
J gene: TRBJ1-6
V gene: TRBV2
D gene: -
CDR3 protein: CASCEGRSSPLHF
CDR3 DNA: TGCGCCAGCTGTGAAGGGAGATCCTCACCCCTCCACTTT

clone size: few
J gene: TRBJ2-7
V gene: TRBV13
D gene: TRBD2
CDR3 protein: CASSLSGLAGNYEQYF
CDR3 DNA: TGTGCCAGCTCCCTTAGTGGGCTAGCGGGCAACTACGAGCAGTACTTC

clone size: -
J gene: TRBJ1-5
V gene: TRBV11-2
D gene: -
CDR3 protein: CVSSYSPGQPQHF
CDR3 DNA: TGTGTCAGCAGCTATAGCCCGGGACAGCCCCAGCATTTT

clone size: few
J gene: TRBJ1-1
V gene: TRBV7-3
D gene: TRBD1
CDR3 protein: CASSLTTGGEAFF
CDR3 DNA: TGTGCCAGCAGCTTAACGACAGGGGGGGAAGCTTTCTTT

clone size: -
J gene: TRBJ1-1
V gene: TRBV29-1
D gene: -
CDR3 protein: CSDGGGNTEAFF
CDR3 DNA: TGTAGCGACGGGGGGGGGAACACTGAAGCTTTCTTT

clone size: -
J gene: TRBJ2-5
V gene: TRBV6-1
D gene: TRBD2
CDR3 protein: CVNSEGLGLALYQETQYF
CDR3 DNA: TGTGTCAACAGTGAAGGCCTTGGACTAGCCCTGTACCAAGAGACCCAGTACTTC

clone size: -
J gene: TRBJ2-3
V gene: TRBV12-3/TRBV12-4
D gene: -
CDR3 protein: CASIPLTDMQYF
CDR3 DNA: TGTGCCAGCATTCCACTCACAGATATGCAGTATTTT

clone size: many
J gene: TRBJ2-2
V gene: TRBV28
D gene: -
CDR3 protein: CASSGGAGLVGELFF
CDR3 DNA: TGTGCCAGCAGTGGGGGGGCTGGTCTCGTCGGGGAGCTGTTTTTT